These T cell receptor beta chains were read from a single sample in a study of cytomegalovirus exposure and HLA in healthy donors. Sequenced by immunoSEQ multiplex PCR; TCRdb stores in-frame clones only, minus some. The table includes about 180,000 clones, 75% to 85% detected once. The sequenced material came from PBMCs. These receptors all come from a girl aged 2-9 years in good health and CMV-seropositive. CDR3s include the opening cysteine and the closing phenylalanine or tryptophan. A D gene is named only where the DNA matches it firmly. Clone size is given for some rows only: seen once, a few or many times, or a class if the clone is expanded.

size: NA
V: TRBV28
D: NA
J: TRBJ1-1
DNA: TGTGCCAGCAGTTTGAGGAGGGGTCGGAACACTGAAGCTTTCTTT
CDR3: CASSLRRGRNTEAFF

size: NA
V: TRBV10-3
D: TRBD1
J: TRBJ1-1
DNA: TGTGCCATCAGGCCTGTTGGACAGGGAAGTTGTGAAGCTTTCTTT
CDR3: CAIRPVGQGSCEAFF

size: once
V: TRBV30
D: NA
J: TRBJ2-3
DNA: TGTGCCTGGAGGGAGACTAGCACAGATACGCAGTATTTT
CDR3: CAWRETSTDTQYF

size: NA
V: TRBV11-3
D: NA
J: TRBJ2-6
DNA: TGTGCCAGCAGCTTTATTAGCTCTGGGGCCAACGTCCTGACTTTC
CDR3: CASSFISSGANVLTF

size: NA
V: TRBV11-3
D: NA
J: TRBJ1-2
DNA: TGTGCCAGCAGCTTAGGGGAGTTGGATGGCTACACCTTC
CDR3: CASSLGELDGYTF

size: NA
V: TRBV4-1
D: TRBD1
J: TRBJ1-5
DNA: TGCGCCAGCAGCCAAGAAACAGGGGGGAATCAGCCCCAGCATTTT
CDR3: CASSQETGGNQPQHF

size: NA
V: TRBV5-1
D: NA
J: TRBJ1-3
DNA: TGCGCCAGCAGCTCGGGGGGGGCAGGAAACACCATATATTTT
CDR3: CASSSGGAGNTIYF

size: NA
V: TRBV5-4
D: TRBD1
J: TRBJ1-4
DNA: TGTGCCAGCAGCGTGACAGGGTTTCGCGGTAATGAAAAACTGTTTTTT
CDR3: CASSVTGFRGNEKLFF

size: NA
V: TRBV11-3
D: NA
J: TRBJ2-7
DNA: TGTGCCAGCAGCCCTAGTGTTGGGAGTCGGGGCGAGCAGTACTTC
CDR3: CASSPSVGSRGEQYF

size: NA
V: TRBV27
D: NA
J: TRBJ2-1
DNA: TGTGCCAGCAGTGGGCGGGGTTGGGGGTACAATGAGCAGTTCTTC
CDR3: CASSGRGWGYNEQFF

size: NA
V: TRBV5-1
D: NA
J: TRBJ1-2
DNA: TGCGCCAGCAGCGCGGCGACAGAATACTATGGCTACACCTTC
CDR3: CASSAATEYYGYTF

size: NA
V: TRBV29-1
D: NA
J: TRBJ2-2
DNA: TGCAGCGCAAAGGGGCCGGAGGAGCTGTTTTTT
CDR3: CSAKGPEELFF

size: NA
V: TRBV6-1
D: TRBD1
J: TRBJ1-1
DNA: TGTGCCTGCAGACAGGGGAGTAAGAACACTGAAGCTTTCTTT
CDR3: CACRQGSKNTEAFF

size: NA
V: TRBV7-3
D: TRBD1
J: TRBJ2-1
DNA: TGTGCCAGCTCGCCGGGACAGTCCAACAATGAGCAGTTCTTC
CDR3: CASSPGQSNNEQFF

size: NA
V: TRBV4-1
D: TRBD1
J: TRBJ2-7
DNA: TGCGCCAGCAGCCAGGGGGACGGACAGGGTGTGGAGTACGAGCAGTACTTC
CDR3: CASSQGDGQGVEYEQYF

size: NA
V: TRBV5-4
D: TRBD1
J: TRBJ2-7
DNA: TGTGCCAGCAGCTGGGACAGGGGAAACGAGCAGTACTTC
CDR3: CASSWDRGNEQYF

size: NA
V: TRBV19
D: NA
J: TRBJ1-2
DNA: TGTGCCAGTGGCGGGGACGGAGCTAACTATGGCTACACCTTC
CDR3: CASGGDGANYGYTF

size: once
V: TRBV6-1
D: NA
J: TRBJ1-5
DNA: TGTGCCAGCAGTGAAGCGGAGGGGAGGACCCCTTTGGGTTTT
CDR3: CASSEAEGRTPLGF

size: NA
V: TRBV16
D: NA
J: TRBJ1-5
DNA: TGTGCCAGCAGCCAATCGCAGGGTGGGAGCAATCAGCCCCAGCATTTT
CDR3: CASSQSQGGSNQPQHF

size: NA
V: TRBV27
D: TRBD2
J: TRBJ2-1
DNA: TGTGCCAGCAGTAGTACACCGGGACTAGCGGTCTACAATGAGCAGTTCTTC
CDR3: CASSSTPGLAVYNEQFF

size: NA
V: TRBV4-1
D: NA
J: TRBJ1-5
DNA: TGCGCCAGCAGCCTCCCGAATCAGCCCCAGCATTTT
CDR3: CASSLPNQPQHF

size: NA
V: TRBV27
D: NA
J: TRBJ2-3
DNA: TGTGCCAGCAGTTACCTCCCCCGAGGGAGCACAGATACGCAGTATTTT
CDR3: CASSYLPRGSTDTQYF

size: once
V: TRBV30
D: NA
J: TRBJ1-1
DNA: TGTGCCTGGACGGGGGGGCAGAACACTGAAGCTTTCTTT
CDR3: CAWTGGQNTEAFF

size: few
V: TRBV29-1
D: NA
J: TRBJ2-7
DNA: TGCAGCGTTGAACTCCGGGTCGGTGTCGGAACCTACGAGCAGTACTTC
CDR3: CSVELRVGVGTYEQYF

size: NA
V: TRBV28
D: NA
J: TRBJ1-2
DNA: TGTGCCAGCAGTTCGCTTGGCGGAATCCTTTATGGCTACACCTTC
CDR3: CASSSLGGILYGYTF

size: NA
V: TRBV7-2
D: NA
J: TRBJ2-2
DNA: TGTGCCAGCAGCTTGGGTAGCGGCACCGGGGAGCTGTTTTTT
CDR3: CASSLGSGTGELFF

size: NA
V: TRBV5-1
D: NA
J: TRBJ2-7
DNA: TGCGCCAGCAGCTCCACCGGGAGAGGGGTCGAGCAGTACTTC
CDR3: CASSSTGRGVEQYF

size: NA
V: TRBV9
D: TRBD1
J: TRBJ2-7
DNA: TGTGCCAGCAGCAAGGGACAGGGAAACTACGAGCAGTACTTC
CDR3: CASSKGQGNYEQYF

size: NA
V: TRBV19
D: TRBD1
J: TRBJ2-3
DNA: TGTGCCAGTAGCCCCATCCTTCAGGGACAGGGAACAGATACGCAGTATTTT
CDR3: CASSPILQGQGTDTQYF

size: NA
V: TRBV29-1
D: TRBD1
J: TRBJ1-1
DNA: TGCAGCGTTGATTCAGGGGGTTTGACTGAAGCTTTCTTT
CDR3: CSVDSGGLTEAFF

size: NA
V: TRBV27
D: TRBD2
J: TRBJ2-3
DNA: TGTGCCAGCAGTTTTGCGGGAGGGAGATTTGGTTGGCAGGCAGATACGCAGTATTTT
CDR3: CASSFAGGRFGWQADTQYF

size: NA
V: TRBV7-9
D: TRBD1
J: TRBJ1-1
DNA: TGTGCCAGCAGCTTAGAGACAGGGGAAGCTTTCTTT
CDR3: CASSLETGEAFF

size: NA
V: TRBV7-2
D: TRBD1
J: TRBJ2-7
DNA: TGTGCCAGCAGCCCATGGACAGGGTACTACGAGCAGTACTTC
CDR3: CASSPWTGYYEQYF

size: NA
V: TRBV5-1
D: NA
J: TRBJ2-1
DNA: TGCGCCAGCACTCGGACTATTCAAAACAATGAGCAGTTCTTC
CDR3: CASTRTIQNNEQFF

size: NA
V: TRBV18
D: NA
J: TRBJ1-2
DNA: TGTGCCAGCTCACCAATCGGGCTTATGGACAGCTTCTATGGCTACACCTTC
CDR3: CASSPIGLMDSFYGYTF

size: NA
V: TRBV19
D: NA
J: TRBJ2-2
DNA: TGTGCCAGTAGTATGTCGCCGACTAGGAACACCGGGGAGCTGTTTTTT
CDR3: CASSMSPTRNTGELFF

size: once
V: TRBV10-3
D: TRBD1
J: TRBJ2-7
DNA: TGTGCCACCAACCCCCTGACAGGGCTACCCTCCTACGAGCAGTACTTC
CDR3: CATNPLTGLPSYEQYF

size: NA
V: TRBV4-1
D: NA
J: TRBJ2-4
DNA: TGCGCCAGCAGCCAAGGAAGGTCGAAGGGGTGGGCCAAAAACATTCAGTACTTC
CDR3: CASSQGRSKGWAKNIQYF

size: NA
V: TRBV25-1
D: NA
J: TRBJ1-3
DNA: TGTGCCAGCAGTGAAACCGTAGGGGGTTCTGGAAACACCATATATTTT
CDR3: CASSETVGGSGNTIYF

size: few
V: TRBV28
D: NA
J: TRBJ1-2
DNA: TGTGCCAGCACCCTGGGACGGGGGGCGAAGGACTATGGCTACACCTTC
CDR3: CASTLGRGAKDYGYTF

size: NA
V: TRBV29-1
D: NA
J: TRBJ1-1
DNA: TGCAGCGTTGTTAGCGGGATGATTGAAGCTTTCTTT
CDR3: CSVVSGMIEAFF

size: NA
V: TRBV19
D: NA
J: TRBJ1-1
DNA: TGTGCCAGTAGTATTAGTAGAACAGGCACTGAAGCTTTCTTT
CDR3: CASSISRTGTEAFF

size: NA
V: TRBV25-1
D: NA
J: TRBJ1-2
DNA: TGTGCCAGCAGTGAATATACAGGCTACACCTTC
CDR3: CASSEYTGYTF

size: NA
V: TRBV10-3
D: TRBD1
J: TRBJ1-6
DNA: TGTGCCATCAGTACCTCGGGACAGGTCGAATCACCCCTCCACTTT
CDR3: CAISTSGQVESPLHF

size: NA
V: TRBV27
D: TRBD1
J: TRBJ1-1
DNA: TGTGCCAGCAGTTTCCAGGGGGCCTCTGAAGCTTTCTTT
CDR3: CASSFQGASEAFF

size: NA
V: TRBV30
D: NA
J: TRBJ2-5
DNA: TGTGCCTGGAATGCAGGGGCGCGGGAGACCCAGTACTTC
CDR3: CAWNAGARETQYF

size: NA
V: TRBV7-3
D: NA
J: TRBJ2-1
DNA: TGTGCCAGCAGCTTTGCGGGGTACAATGAGCAGTTCTTC
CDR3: CASSFAGYNEQFF

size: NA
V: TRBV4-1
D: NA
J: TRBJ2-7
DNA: TGCGCCAGCAGCCAAGTTGAACAGTCTTACTCCTACGAGCAGTACTTC
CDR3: CASSQVEQSYSYEQYF

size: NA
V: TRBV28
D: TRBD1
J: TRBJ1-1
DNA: TGTGCCAGCAGCCAGGGGGCTCGGGACACTGAAGCTTTCTTT
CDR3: CASSQGARDTEAFF

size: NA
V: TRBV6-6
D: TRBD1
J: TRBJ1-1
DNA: TGTGCCAGCAGTTACGACGTCAGGGGGGTTGGTGAAGCTTTCTTT
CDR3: CASSYDVRGVGEAFF

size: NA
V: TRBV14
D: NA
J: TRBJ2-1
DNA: TGTGCCAGCAGCCCACAGGTTTCCTACAATGAGCAGTTCTTC
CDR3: CASSPQVSYNEQFF

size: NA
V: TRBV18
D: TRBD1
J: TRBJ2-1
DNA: TGTGCCAGCTCACCAGGGACAGGCCACAATGAGCAGTTCTTC
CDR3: CASSPGTGHNEQFF

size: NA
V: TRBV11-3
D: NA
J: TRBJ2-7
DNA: TGTGCCAGCAGCTGGAGGGGTGGTGAGCAGTACTTC
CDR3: CASSWRGGEQYF

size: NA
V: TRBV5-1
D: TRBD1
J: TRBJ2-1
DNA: TGCGCCAGCAGCTTTACGGCGGGACAGGGCTACAATGAGCAGTTCTTC
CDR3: CASSFTAGQGYNEQFF

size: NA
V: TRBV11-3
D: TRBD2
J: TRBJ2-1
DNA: TGTGCCAGCAGCTTAGTGCTAGCGGGACCCTACAATAAGCAGTTCTTC
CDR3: CASSLVLAGPYNKQFF

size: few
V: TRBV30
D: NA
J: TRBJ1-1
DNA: TGTGCCTGGAGTGCCAAACGGGAAACTGAAGCTTTCTTT
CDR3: CAWSAKRETEAFF

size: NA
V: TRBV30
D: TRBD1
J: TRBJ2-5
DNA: TGTGCCCGACAGGGATCATTAGAGACCCAGTACTTC
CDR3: CARQGSLETQYF